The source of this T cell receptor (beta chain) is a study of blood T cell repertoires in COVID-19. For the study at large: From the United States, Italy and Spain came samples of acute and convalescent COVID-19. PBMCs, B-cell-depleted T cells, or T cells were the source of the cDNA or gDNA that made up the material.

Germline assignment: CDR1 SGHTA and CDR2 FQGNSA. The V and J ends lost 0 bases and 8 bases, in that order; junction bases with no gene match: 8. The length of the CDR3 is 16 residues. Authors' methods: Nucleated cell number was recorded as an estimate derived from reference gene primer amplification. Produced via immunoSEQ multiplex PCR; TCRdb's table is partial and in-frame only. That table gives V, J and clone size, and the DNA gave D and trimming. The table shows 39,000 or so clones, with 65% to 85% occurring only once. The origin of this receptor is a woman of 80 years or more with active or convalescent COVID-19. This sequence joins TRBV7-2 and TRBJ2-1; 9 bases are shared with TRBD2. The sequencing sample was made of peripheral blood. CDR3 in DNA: TGTGCCAGCAGCTTAGCGCTTAGCGGGAGTGCGGATGAGCAGTTCTTC. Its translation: CASSLALSGSADEQFF.